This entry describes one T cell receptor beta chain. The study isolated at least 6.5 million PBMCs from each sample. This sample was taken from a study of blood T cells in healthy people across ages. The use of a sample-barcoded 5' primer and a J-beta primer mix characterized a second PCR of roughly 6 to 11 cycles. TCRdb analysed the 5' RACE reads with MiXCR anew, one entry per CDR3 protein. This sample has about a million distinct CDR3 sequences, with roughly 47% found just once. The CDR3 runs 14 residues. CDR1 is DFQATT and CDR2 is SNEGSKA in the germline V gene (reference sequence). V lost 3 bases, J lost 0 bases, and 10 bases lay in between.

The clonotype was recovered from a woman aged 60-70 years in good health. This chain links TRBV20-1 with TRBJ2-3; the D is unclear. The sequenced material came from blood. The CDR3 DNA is TGCAGTGCTAGCGTTGCGTCTAGCACAGATACGCAGTATTTT. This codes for CSASVASSTDTQYF.